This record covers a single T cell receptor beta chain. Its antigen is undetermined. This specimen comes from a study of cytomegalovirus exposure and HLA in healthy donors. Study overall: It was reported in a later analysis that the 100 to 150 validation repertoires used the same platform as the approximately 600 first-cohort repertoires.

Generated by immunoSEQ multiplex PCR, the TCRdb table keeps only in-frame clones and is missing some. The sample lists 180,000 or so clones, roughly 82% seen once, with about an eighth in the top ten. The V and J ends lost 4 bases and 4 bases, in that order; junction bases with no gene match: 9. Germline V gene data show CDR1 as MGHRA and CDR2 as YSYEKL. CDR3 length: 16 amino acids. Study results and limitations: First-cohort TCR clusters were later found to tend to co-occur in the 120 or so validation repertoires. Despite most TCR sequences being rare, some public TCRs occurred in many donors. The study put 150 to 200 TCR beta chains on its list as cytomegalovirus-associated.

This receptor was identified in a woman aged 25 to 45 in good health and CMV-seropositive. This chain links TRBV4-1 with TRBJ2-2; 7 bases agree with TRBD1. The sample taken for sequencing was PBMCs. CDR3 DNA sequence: TGCGCCAGCAGCCGAGAACAGGGGCCTGGCACCGGGGAGCTGTTTTTT. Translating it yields CASSREQGPGTGELFF.